This is a list of T cell receptor beta chains from one sample in a study of blood T cell repertoires in COVID-19. Profiling relied on immunoSEQ multiplex PCR, and the TCRdb table lists in-frame clones only, not all of them. The data contain roughly 500,000 clones, 80% to 90% of them seen just once; the ten biggest clones take up roughly 1%. The sequenced material came from peripheral blood. Receptor source: a man aged 18 to 29 with COVID-19, enrolled during active disease. The conserved cysteine and the conserved F or W are not part of the CDR3 here. Each record gives: V gene, J gene, CDR3 protein.

TRBV9	TRBJ2-1	ASGPLAGDNEQF
TRBV6-5	TRBJ1-2	ASSYSFRTGAYGYT
TRBV13	TRBJ2-2	ASSLGERVDGELF
TRBV6-5	TRBJ2-7	ASRTDRGHEQY
TRBV14	TRBJ2-1	ASSPGLAGDNEQF
TRBV27	TRBJ2-7	ASSSVYEQY
TRBV7-9	TRBJ1-2	ASSLAGTGGSYGYT
TRBV6-1	TRBJ2-5	ASSEVSGGPTGTQY
TRBV12-3/TRBV12-4	TRBJ1-6	ASSPWESPLH
TRBV19	TRBJ2-4	ASAYTGTGKNIQY
TRBV18	TRBJ2-2	ASSQTGNTGELF
TRBV29-1	TRBJ1-4	SVEESGLSEKLF
TRBV14	TRBJ2-7	ASSQGEGISYEQY
TRBV24-1	TRBJ2-3	ATSDFSRSAQY
TRBV24-1	TRBJ2-3	ATSAAASTDTQY
TRBV2	TRBJ2-3	ASSARSDTQY
TRBV10-2	TRBJ2-5	ASRGVLVETQY
TRBV5-1	TRBJ2-5	ASSLDLAQETQY
TRBV5-1	TRBJ2-7	ASSPRDTYEQY
TRBV7-9	TRBJ1-4	ASLRATNEKLF
TRBV6-6	TRBJ2-1	ASVLAGGENEQF
TRBV6-5	TRBJ1-6	ASRKLYNSPLH
TRBV2	TRBJ1-1	ASSPRQGRTEAF
TRBV3-1/TRBV3-2	TRBJ2-4	ASSHGGLAKNIQY
TRBV11-2	TRBJ1-1	ASSPWTGNAEAF
TRBV3-1/TRBV3-2	TRBJ1-6	ASSLGTGQVRNSPLH
TRBV27	TRBJ1-5	ASSSRGFSNQPQH
TRBV6-5	TRBJ1-4	ASRESEKLF
TRBV11-3	TRBJ2-5	ASSPWDRVKETQY